This T cell receptor beta chain was identified during a study of blood T cell repertoires in COVID-19 (dated by TCRdb to 2018 to 2020). About the investigation overall: Samples from collaborators originated in the United States, Italy and Spain and spanned both the acute and convalescent phases of COVID-19. Samples were obtained from the ongoing ImmuneRACE study (first 160 participants) and from some 1,200 subjects provided by 6 global collaborators. HLA class I and class II types, where available, came from metadata supplied by the sample provider rather than from assay-based typing. Sample metadata almost always included a de-identified subject ID, COVID-19 status, age in years and sex. The repertoires were made available in a free public database intended to serve as a resource for research on the immune response to SARS-CoV-2. Deeply sampled blood TCRbeta repertoires from subjects exposed to, actively infected with, or recovered from COVID-19 were included in the dataset. The prospective study material was composed of cDNA or gDNA derived from T cells, B-cell-depleted T cells, or PBMCs.

One collaborating source in Seattle enrolled patients while the patients were actively infected and followed the patients over time throughout the course of disease. Whole blood was collected in K2EDTA tubes by collaborating institutions according to the institutions' own protocols. Collaborator samples were shipped for TCRbeta analysis as frozen whole blood, isolated PBMCs, or DNA extracted from either sample type. CDR1 and CDR2 are drawn from the germline V gene (reference sequence): MNHEY, SMNVEV. There are 14 amino acids in the CDR3, from cysteine to phenylalanine inclusive. The entry retains the CDR3 DNA only, 42 bases that are in frame from base 1. Deletion took 3 bases off V and 4 bases off J, with a span of 9 bases between the germline ends. The immunoSEQ Assay, a bias-controlled multiplex PCR, was used to amplify TCRbeta CDR3 regions from genomic DNA. The original pipeline was this. Nucleated cell counts per sample were estimated from amplification of reference gene primers within the assay. To quantify the absolute abundance of each unique TCRbeta CDR3 rearrangement, sequence reads were collapsed and filtered. For each sample, productive Simpson clonality was calculated by taking the square root of Simpson's diversity index across productive rearrangements. TCRdb provides this immuneACCESS table in a form limited to in-frame rearrangements. Some clones are lacking; in checked studies, under half of them reflect an unresolved V gene, and why the rest are absent is not known. V, J and clone size are those of that table, while D and trimming were read from the DNA. The sample table contains 300,000 to 350,000 clones; only one count was recorded for 80% to 90% of them. The leading ten clones occupy just over 9.5% of the sample.

General conclusions and limits of the study: The amount of clinical and demographic metadata varied by source and participant and was provided uncurated.

Concerning this clone itself: The antigen it binds to is not known. Per-base quality was not reported, and no clone a single base away is much larger than it.

The sequencing input was peripheral blood. The receptor was derived from a man aged 25-45 years with COVID-19, enrolled during active disease. This chain joins TRBV27 to TRBJ2-2; a tentative D match to TRBD2 spans 5 bases. CDR3 region: CASSFERFTGELFF. The base sequence is TGTGCCAGCAGTTTTGAGCGGTTCACCGGGGAGCTGTTTTTT.